This T cell receptor (beta chain) was identified during a study of T cell responses to AZD1222 COVID-19 vaccine. Measured with immunoSEQ multiplex PCR; TCRdb has only the in-frame clones, and not every one. The sample holds 120,000 or so clones, about 90% seen once. Study-wide results and caveats: Among spike-specific TCRs, nearly half reportedly target unmutated variant regions. Spike-specific TCR breadth rose after two AZD1222 doses, and depth rose as well. No day 14 peak samples; only post-peak repertoires were characterized.

Germline V gene lookup returns CDR1 LNHDA and CDR2 SQIVND (reference sequence). The CDR3 extends over 14 amino acids. V dropped 4 bases and J dropped 3 bases, with 12 bases sitting between them. Concerning this clone itself: The antigen is not known.

This chain connects TRBV19 to TRBJ1-2; D is unresolved. The sequenced sample was peripheral blood, obtained on day 0 of MenACWY control vaccination. The clonotype comes from an adult in good health. The CDR3 DNA reads TGTGCCAGTAGTAATTACATATTGGACTATGGCTACACCTTC. Protein: CASSNYILDYGYTF.